Sequencing of this T cell receptor beta chain was carried out in a study of blood T cell repertoires in COVID-19 (dated by TCRdb to 2019 to 2021). The study in broad terms: The collaborator samples originated in the United States, Italy and Spain and spanned the acute and convalescent phases of COVID-19. The material from the prospective study consisted of cDNA or gDNA derived from T cells, B-cell-depleted T cells, or PBMCs. The sample metadata nearly always contained a de-identified subject ID, COVID-19 status, age in years and sex. Deeply sampled blood TCRbeta repertoires from subjects exposed to, actively infected with, or recovered from COVID-19 were included in the dataset. HLA class I and class II types, where available, came from metadata supplied by the sample provider rather than from assay-based typing. The repertoires were released in a freely available public database meant as a resource for research on the immune response to SARS-CoV-2. Samples were obtained from the ongoing ImmuneRACE study (first 160 participants) and from over a thousand subjects provided by 6 global collaborators.

Samples from volunteer blood donors who had recovered from COVID-19 were contributed by a second Seattle source. The collaborating institutions used their own protocols to collect whole blood in K2EDTA tubes. For TCRbeta analysis, collaborators shipped samples as frozen whole blood, isolated PBMCs, or DNA extracted from either of those sample types. Notes on this clone: Which antigen it targets is not known. Base qualities are missing; no much larger clone stands one base away.

TCRbeta CDR3 regions were amplified from genomic DNA by means of the immunoSEQ Assay, a bias-controlled multiplex PCR. The paper's data handling went like this. The number of nucleated cells in each sample was estimated from the amplification of reference gene primers within the assay. Sequence reads were collapsed and filtered to measure the absolute abundance of every unique TCRbeta CDR3 rearrangement. For each sample, productive Simpson clonality was calculated as the square root of Simpson's diversity index over productive rearrangements. TCRdb took over this immuneACCESS table, retaining in-frame rearrangements with V and J assigned. Such tables are incomplete; in checked studies, under half of the missing clones stem from an unresolved V gene, and the remainder is unexplained. V and J calls and clone size are given by that table; D and trimming were obtained from the DNA. The sample table contains 200,000 to 300,000 clones; only one count was recorded for 88% of them. 0.99% of the sample is held by the ten biggest clonotypes.

Sequences SGDLS (CDR1) and YYNGEE (CDR2) are obtained from the germline V gene. The V end gives up 4 bases and the J end 5 bases, leaving 12 bases in the junction not matched to a gene. Taken from cysteine to phenylalanine, the CDR3 has 16 residues. Only CDR3 DNA is held: 48 bases, read in frame from base 1. What the study reported, not specific to this receptor: Clinical and demographic metadata were provided uncurated, with the amount varying by source and participant.

The sequenced sample consisted of peripheral blood. Recombination linked TRBV9 to TRBJ2-1; TRBD2 agrees with 7 junctional bases. The sequence came from a woman aged 40 to 50 who had recovered from COVID-19. The CDR3 region has the sequence CASSPHGGSGHNEQFF. In nucleotides, the sequence is TGTGCCAGCAGCCCCCATGGGGGTAGCGGGCACAATGAGCAGTTCTTC.